This T cell receptor (gamma chain) was retrieved from a study of intestinal T cells in coeliac disease. Turning to the study itself: In the TRG cohort, coeliac patients were much younger than controls.

The germline CDR1 and CDR2 sequences are EGSTGY and YDSYTSSV. V shed 12 bases and J 0 bases; nucleotides not matched to a gene: 14. This CDR3 contains 14 residues. Study findings and constraints: Repeated CDR3 amino acid sequences could not be told from PCR duplicates. TRG clustering correctly classified most of the roughly 54 biopsies (around 94%).

Details on this clone: Its antigen is unknown.

More than 8 formalin-fixed paraffin-embedded scrolls, each 5 µm thick, supplied each case's genomic DNA. Using roughly 200 ng of biopsy DNA, TRG was amplified with LymphoTrack primers. TCRdb made new clone calls on the multiplex PCR reads using CATT. The repertoire holds around 470 gamma-chain clones, with about half as singletons. Material for sequencing was a duodenal biopsy. This chain connects TRGV4 to TRGJ1 or TRGJ2. The sequence derives from a human donor who served as a control with a normal duodenal biopsy, not a healthy volunteer. The CDR3 sequence: CAHLGMANYYKKLF. CDR3 coding DNA: TGTGCCCACCTCGGGATGGCGAATTATTATAAGAAACTCTTT.